Shown below are 29 T cell receptor beta chains from a single sample sequenced in a study of beta chain features in type 1 diabetes. Every bit of the isolated RNA underwent reverse transcription, so sequencing read expressed TCRB transcripts. Sequencing used immunoSEQ multiplex PCR; TCRdb keeps in-frame clones, though not all of them. This table holds 120,000 to 150,000 clones, about 10% found once. Sequencing input: naive CD4+ T cells from blood. All receptors come from a man between 18 and 29 years old in good health.

This clone was found many times. The genes are TRBV10-3 and TRBJ2-3; D call uncertain. There are 13 residues in the CDR3. V gave up 4 bases and J gave up 0 bases, with 5 bases separating them. CDR1 ENHRY and CDR2 SYGVKD come from the germline V gene. The CDR3 DNA follows: TGTGCCATCAGTGCCAGGAGCACAGATACGCAGTATTTT. Amino acid sequence: CAISARSTDTQYF.

The chain combines TRBV28 with TRBJ1-4, with D possibly being TRBD1 (5 bases). Trimming took off 2 bases at V and 7 bases at J, with 23 bases between the two ends. In germline, CDR1 is MDHEN, CDR2 SYDVKM. The CDR3 extends over 18 amino acids. The DNA for the CDR3 is TGTGCCAGCAGTTTAGGGGGGGTTTTAGGGCTTACGGGTGAAAAACTGTTTTTT. Amino acids: CASSLGGVLGLTGEKLFF. The variable domain in full, with the rest retrieved from reference TRBV28 and TRBJ1-4, is DVKVTQSSRYLVKRTGEKVFLECVQDMDHENMFWYRQDPGLGLRLIYFSYDVKMKEKGDIPEGYSVSREKKERFSLILESASTNQTSMYLCASSLGGVLGLTGEKLFFGSGTQLSVL.

The gene calls are TRBV6-5 and TRBJ2-2; D is ambiguous. The CDR3 runs 13 residues. Germline CDR1 is MNHEY and CDR2 is SVGAGI. Trimming shortened V by 6 bases and J by 2 bases, and 7 bases separated the two germline ends. The CDR3 DNA reads TGTGCCAGCAGGGGCAGAAACACCGGGGAGCTGTTTTTT. This sequence encodes CASRGRNTGELFF.

V and J are TRBV19 and TRBJ1-2; D possibly corresponds to TRBD1 (6 bases). The V gene's germline CDR1 is LNHDA and CDR2 SQIVND (reference sequence). The ends were cut back, 7 bases at V and 0 bases at J, with 12 bases in the middle. This CDR3 has 14 amino acids. The CDR3 bases are TGTGCCAGTACCCGGGACACTTCTAACTATGGCTACACCTTC. Its translation: CASTRDTSNYGYTF.

The chain couples TRBV5-6 to TRBJ1-1; 9 bases are shared with TRBD1. The CDR3 has 14 residues. The ends lost 3 bases at V and 3 bases at J; junction bases unmatched: 3. Germline V gene sequence: CDR1 SGHDT, CDR2 YYEEEE. The CDR3 nucleotides read TGTGCCAGCAGCTCCGGACAGGGGTACACTGAAGCTTTCTTT. This encodes CASSSGQGYTEAFF.

The CDR3 DNA reads as TGCAGTGTCAATGGGGGGAATGAGCAGTTCTTC. This codes for CSVNGGNEQFF. The V gene is TRBV20-1, the J gene TRBJ2-1; D perhaps matches TRBD2 (6 bases). V dropped 7 bases and J dropped 7 bases, with 11 bases sitting between them. Germline lookup yields CDR1 DFQATT and CDR2 SNEGSKA (reference sequence). The CDR3 has 11 residues.

This clone was detected a few times. J is TRBJ2-5 and V is TRBV10-3; D is ambiguous. The CDR3 runs 12 residues. Germline values: CDR1 ENHRY, CDR2 SYGVKD. V was trimmed by 3 bases and J by 1 base, leaving 3 bases between them. CDR3 in amino acids: CAISDFQETQYF. CDR3 sequence (DNA): TGTGCCATCAGTGACTTCCAAGAGACCCAGTACTTC.

The CDR3 coding sequence is TGTGCCAGCACCCTCAGGGTAGATAGGGGCTACACCTTC. It translates to CASTLRVDRGYTF. The rearrangement links TRBV2 to TRBJ1-2; possibly TRBD1 for D (5 bases). Germline V gene data show CDR1 as SNHLY and CDR2 as FYNNEI. This CDR3 has 13 residues. Trimming left V 7 bases short and J 8 bases short, with 17 bases between.

This clone was detected a few times. V is TRBV15 and J is TRBJ2-3, with 9 bases fitting TRBD1. CDR1 and CDR2 (germline): LNHNV, YYDKDF (reference sequence). J was trimmed by 5 bases and V by 4 bases; bases with no gene match: 4. The CDR3 has 14 amino acids. The CDR3 DNA follows: TGTGCCACCAGCAACGGACAGGGGCAAGATACGCAGTATTTT. Protein product: CATSNGQGQDTQYF.

In its sample, this clone was seen many times. The chain joins TRBV29-1 to TRBJ2-7, with D unclear. The V end was cut by 8 bases, the J end by 2 bases, with 10 bases between. Germline V gene data show CDR1 as SQVTM and CDR2 as ANQGSEA. This CDR3 is 11 amino acids long. Here the CDR3 reads CSTKGAYEQYF. The DNA of the CDR3 is TGCAGCACAAAAGGAGCCTACGAGCAGTACTTC.

V is TRBV5-1 and J is TRBJ2-5, with 8 bases aligning to TRBD2. With V trimmed by 2 bases and J by 1 base, 7 bases remained unmatched. CDR1 is SGHRS, CDR2 YFSETQ, per germline. There are 16 residues in the CDR3. DNA for the CDR3: TGCGCCAGCAGCTTTAGGCGGGGGGCGTCCCAAGAGACCCAGTACTTC. It encodes CASSFRRGASQETQYF.

There are a few counts of this clone. The CDR3: CASTRTSPNTGELFF. The CDR3 nucleotides read TGTGCCAGCACCAGGACTAGTCCGAACACCGGGGAGCTGTTTTTT. This chain uses TRBV5-6 with TRBJ2-2; 7 bases are a match to TRBD2. This CDR3 spans 15 amino acids. Germline V gene lookup returns CDR1 SGHDT and CDR2 YYEEEE. Trimming cost V 6 bases and J 0 bases; bases outside gene matches: 5.

This clone has a count of ten or more. The chain carries TRBV7-3 and TRBJ2-1; TRBD2 might be the D (6 bases). The CDR3 sequence is 12 residues long. V was clipped by 4 bases and J by 15 bases, with 16 bases between them. Germline V gene lookup returns CDR1 SGHTA and CDR2 FQGTGA. The CDR3 nucleotides are TGTGCCAGCAGCTCCCCGGGAACGGGGGTGTTCTTC. Protein sequence: CASSSPGTGVFF.

This clone was seen only a few times. This chain joins TRBV7-2 and TRBJ2-6; tentative D call: TRBD1 (6 bases). The germline CDR1 and CDR2 sequences are SGHTA and FQGNSA. This CDR3 spans 17 amino acids. V was pared by 2 bases and J by 3 bases, with 14 bases between. The CDR3 DNA follows: TGTGCCAGCAGCTTATTTGGGGGCTTTGGTGGGGCCAACGTCCTGACTTTC. Amino acid sequence: CASSLFGGFGGANVLTF.

Only a few counts were recorded for this clone. The chain joins TRBV7-3 to TRBJ2-2; 10 nucleotides agree with TRBD1. Germline CDR1 reads SGHTA; CDR2 reads FQGTGA. The ends lost 5 bases at V and 6 bases at J; junction bases unmatched: 6. This CDR3 region has 15 residues. CDR3 DNA sequence: TGTGCCAGCAGCCGTGGGACAGGGGTAGCCGGGGAGCTGTTTTTT. Its translation is CASSRGTGVAGELFF. Drawing the rest from reference TRBV7-3 and TRBJ2-2, the complete variable domain is GAGVSQTPSNKVTEKGKYVELRCDPISGHTALYWYRQSLGQGPEFLIYFQGTGAADDSGLPNDRFFAVRPEGSVSTLKIQRTERGDSAVYLCASSRGTGVAGELFFGEGSRLTVL.

The sample holds a few counts of this clone. The chain employs TRBV15 and TRBJ2-2; 9 bases are a match to TRBD1. The CDR3 extends over 16 amino acids. V lost 5 bases to trimming and J lost 6 bases; unmatched junction nucleotides: 10. Germline V lookup: CDR1 LNHNV, CDR2 YYDKDF (reference sequence). CDR3 region: CATSLVGQGGPGELFF. The CDR3 coding sequence is TGTGCCACCAGCCTAGTGGGACAGGGTGGTCCCGGGGAGCTGTTTTTT.

This clone was counted between two and nine times. V is TRBV5-1 and J is TRBJ2-1, with D unclear. The germline gives CDR1 SGHRS, CDR2 YFSETQ. The CDR3 runs to 14 residues. V lost 0 bases and J lost 6, with 10 bases in between. CDR3 in amino acids: CASSLVAGTNEQFF. CDR3 nucleotide sequence: TGCGCCAGCAGCTTGGTGGCAGGCACCAATGAGCAGTTCTTC.

The CDR3 DNA sequence: TGTGCCAGTAGTGCACAGGGGGTACCCTACGAGCAGTACTTC. This codes for CASSAQGVPYEQYF. The gene calls are TRBV19 and TRBJ2-7; 8 nucleotides match TRBD1. V lost 5 bases, J lost 2 bases, and 5 bases stayed unmatched. Germline-derived CDR1 and CDR2 are LNHDA and SQIVND (reference sequence). The CDR3 is 14 amino acids.

This clone was counted at least ten times. The chain is built from TRBV4-2 and TRBJ1-6; the match to TRBD1 covers 8 bases. The V gene's germline CDR1 is LGHNA and CDR2 YNFKEQ. V shed 1 base and J 7 bases; nucleotides not matched to a gene: 9. The CDR3 consists of 17 residues. The CDR3 here is CASSQAPGQAENSPLHF. For the CDR3, the DNA is TGTGCCAGCAGCCAAGCTCCGGGACAGGCCGAGAATTCACCCCTCCACTTT.

The V call is TRBV4-3, the J call TRBJ1-4, with a tentative D call TRBD1 (5 bases). CDR1 LGHNA and CDR2 YSLEER come from the germline V gene. CDR3 length: 15 amino acids. The V end lost 3 bases, the J end lost 5 bases, and 13 bases lay between the germline ends. The CDR3 DNA follows: TGCGCCAGCAGCCAGCCGGGACTAAGAAATGAAAAACTGTTTTTT. Translation gives CASSQPGLRNEKLFF.

This clone appeared a few times. CDR3: CASSDPTGGNEQFF. In DNA form, the CDR3 reads TGCGCCAGCAGCGACCCGACAGGGGGCAATGAGCAGTTCTTC. The chain carries TRBV5-1 and TRBJ2-1; 9 bases map to TRBD1. V was clipped by 4 bases and J by 6 bases; unmatched bases: 5. Germline V gives CDR1 SGHRS, CDR2 YFSETQ. The CDR3 totals 14 residues.

The gene calls are TRBV28 and TRBJ2-7, with D possibly TRBD2 on 6 matching bases. The V end was cut by 8 bases, the J end by 5 bases, with 10 bases between. Germline CDR1 is MDHEN and CDR2 is SYDVKM. CDR3 length: 11 residues. CDR3 nucleotide sequence: TGTGCCAGCTCACCGGGGGACGAGCAGTACTTC. Translated: CASSPGDEQYF.

V is TRBV7-2 and J is TRBJ2-7, with 12 bases fitting TRBD1. This CDR3 is built from 16 residues. After removal of 3 bases from V and 4 bases from J, the junction contained 7 bases not matched to a gene. Germline CDR1 is SGHTA and CDR2 is FQGNSA. The CDR3 spells CASSFGTGGILYEQYF. The DNA for the CDR3 is TGTGCCAGCAGCTTCGGGACAGGGGGCATCCTATACGAGCAGTACTTC.

The chain recombines TRBV7-9 with TRBJ2-2; the D gene is possibly TRBD2 (6 bases). V gave up 3 bases and J gave up 3 bases, with 11 bases separating them. This CDR3 comprises 15 residues. The germline CDR1 and CDR2 sequences are SEHNR and FQNEAQ (reference sequence). CDR3 in amino acids: CASSFASAYTGELFF. The CDR3 DNA follows: TGTGCCAGCAGCTTCGCTAGCGCCTACACCGGGGAGCTGTTTTTT.

The chain is built from TRBV28 and TRBJ2-3, with 9 bases lining up with TRBD1. Germline CDR1 reads MDHEN; CDR2 reads SYDVKM. CDR3 length equals 16 residues. V lost 4 bases, J lost 0 bases, and 5 bases stayed unmatched. The CDR3 protein is CASSSTGGASTDTQYF. CDR3 sequence (DNA): TGTGCCAGCAGTTCAACAGGGGGCGCGAGCACAGATACGCAGTATTTT.

This clone was recorded at least ten times. This sequence joins TRBV29-1 and TRBJ2-1; TRBD1 agrees at 9 bases. From germline, CDR1 is SQVTM and CDR2 ANQGSEA. This CDR3 has 14 amino acids. The J segment lost 6 bases and the V segment lost 3 bases, leaving 6 bases of the junction unmatched. The CDR3 protein is CSVETGGTRNEQFF. In nucleotides, the CDR3 is TGCAGCGTTGAGACAGGGGGGACCCGCAATGAGCAGTTCTTC.

In its sample, this clone was seen a few times. The gene calls are TRBV9 and TRBJ2-5, with TRBD2 matching over 7 bases. V dropped 4 bases and J dropped 5; count of bases not matched to a gene: 2. The CDR3 covers 12 residues. The V gene's germline CDR1 is SGDLS and CDR2 YYNGEE. The chain's CDR3 is CASSPGGETQYF. In nucleotides, the CDR3 is TGTGCCAGCAGCCCCGGGGGGGAGACCCAGTACTTC.

This clone was detected ten times or more. The chain links TRBV7-2 to TRBJ2-3, with TRBD2 identical over 7 bases. There are 16 residues in the CDR3. V was clipped by 0 bases and J by 1 base; unmatched bases: 4. The germline V gene has CDR1 SGHTA and CDR2 FQGNSA. The CDR3 DNA follows: TGTGCCAGCAGCTTAGCGACGGGGAGGGGCACAGATACGCAGTATTTT. It codes for CASSLATGRGTDTQYF.

This clone was counted between two and nine times. This chain uses TRBV11-2 with TRBJ1-1; D call uncertain. CDR1 SGHAT and CDR2 FQNNGV come from the germline V gene. This CDR3 spans 13 amino acids. Trimming pared 6 bases from V and 3 bases from J, leaving 11 bases between. The CDR3 nucleotides are TGTGCCAGCAGTCGTCCTCCCGACACTGAAGCTTTCTTT. Translating gives CASSRPPDTEAFF.